The 21 T cell receptor beta chains listed next were all sequenced from one sample in a study of cytomegalovirus exposure and HLA in healthy donors (dated by TCRdb to between 2016 and 2019). The library was generated by the immunoSEQ multiplex PCR assay. The multiplex PCR relied on a mix of 60 forward primers for TCR Vbeta segments and 13 reverse primers for TCR Jbeta segments. TCRdb holds this immuneACCESS table with in-frame rearrangements only. Some clones are missing; in checked studies, unresolved V genes explain under half, and the rest has no known cause. This sample lists about 98,000 clones; roughly 70% were detected once. Together, the top ten hold about 2.5% of the sample. Sequenced: PBMCs. All receptors derive from a man aged 45-65 years in good health and CMV-seronegative.

This sequence joins TRBV7-2 and TRBJ2-2; D is uncertain. CDR1 SGHTA and CDR2 FQGNSA come from the germline V gene. V shed 1 base and J shed 2 bases, with 11 bases lying between them. The CDR3 sequence is 16 residues long. CDR3 nucleotides: TGTGCCAGCAGCTTAGTACCACTCCCAAACACCGGGGAGCTGTTTTTT. Amino acid sequence: CASSLVPLPNTGELFF. Filled out from reference TRBV7-2 and TRBJ2-2, the complete variable domain reads GAGVSQSPSNKVTEKGKDVELRCDPISGHTALYWYRQSLGQGLEFLIYFQGNSAPDKSGLPSDRFSAERTGGSVSTLTIQRTQQEDSAVYLCASSLVPLPNTGELFFGEGSRLTVL.

The V call is TRBV27, the J call TRBJ2-5; 11 nucleotides agree with TRBD2. CDR1 is MNHEY, CDR2 SMNVEV, per germline (reference sequence). The trim removed 4 bases at V and 1 base at J, leaving 8 bases unmatched. The length of the CDR3 is 17 residues. CDR3 bases: TGTGCCAGCAGTTCGCATGGGACTAGCGGACGCCAAGAGACCCAGTACTTC. As protein: CASSSHGTSGRQETQYF.

This clone turned up a few times. The V call is TRBV28, the J call TRBJ1-3; TRBD1 matches at 7 bases. Trimming at V came to 5 bases and at J to 4 bases, leaving 5 bases not matched to a gene. CDR3 size: 14 residues. CDR1 is MDHEN and CDR2 is SYDVKM in the germline V gene. CDR3 loop: CASSGPGQGNTIYF. The CDR3 nucleotides are TGTGCCAGCAGTGGTCCGGGACAGGGAAACACCATATATTTT.

V is TRBV2 and J is TRBJ2-5; 9 positions match TRBD2. Germline lookup yields CDR1 SNHLY and CDR2 FYNNEI. The CDR3 extends over 14 amino acids. Germline trimming cut 6 bases from V and 11 bases from J; bases unmatched to any gene: 13. The CDR3 coding sequence is TGTGCCAGCAGGCCGGGACTAGCTTCGGGAGAGCAGTACTTC. As protein: CASRPGLASGEQYF.

This clone was observed a single time. The chain recombines TRBV18 with TRBJ2-3, with TRBD2 matching over 7 bases. Germline CDR1 and CDR2: KGHSH and LQKENI. This CDR3 is built from 14 residues. Germline trimming cut 3 bases from V and 2 bases from J; bases unmatched to any gene: 2. Here the CDR3 DNA reads TGTGCCAGCTCACCGGGGGGGAACACAGATACGCAGTATTTT. Protein: CASSPGGNTDTQYF.

The chain has TRBV4-1 and TRBJ1-1; D may be TRBD1 (5 bases). The V end lost 0 bases, the J end lost 4 bases, and 15 bases lay between the germline ends. There are 16 residues in the CDR3. The germline V gene encodes CDR1 MGHRA and CDR2 YSYEKL. The CDR3 DNA sequence: TGCGCCAGCAGCCAAGATCACCGTCAGGGAAGCACTGAAGCTTTCTTT. Its protein product is CASSQDHRQGSTEAFF.

This clone was found a few times. This chain connects TRBV5-1 to TRBJ1-4; no clear D. The CDR3 covers 14 residues. V lost 2 bases, J lost 0 bases, and 5 bases lay in between. Germline CDR1 SGHRS, CDR2 YFSETQ. The CDR3 reads CASSLSATNEKLFF. The CDR3 bases are TGCGCCAGCAGCTTATCCGCAACTAATGAAAAACTGTTTTTT.

The chain joins TRBV6-5 to TRBJ1-1; 10 nucleotides line up with TRBD1. This CDR3 is built from 15 residues. With 6 bases clipped from V and 6 bases from J, the junction kept 10 bases outside the gene matches. CDR1 and CDR2 (germline): MNHEY, SVGAGI. The CDR3 is CASRPTGGVVPEAFF. Written as DNA, the CDR3 is TGTGCCAGCAGGCCGACAGGGGGCGTCGTCCCTGAAGCTTTCTTT.

The V call is TRBV6-1, the J call TRBJ2-2; 11 positions match TRBD2. Germline V CDR1 and CDR2: MNHNS, SASEGT. The V segment lost 7 bases and the J segment 5 bases; nucleotides outside the gene matches: 6. This CDR3 comprises 15 residues. The CDR3, as DNA: TGTGCCAGCACTACTAGCGGGAGACGGACCGGGGAGCTGTTTTTT. It encodes CASTTSGRRTGELFF.

This clone has more than one count but fewer than ten. The chain carries TRBV10-2 and TRBJ1-5, with TRBD1 as a possible D gene (5 bases). This CDR3 is built from 15 residues. The V and J ends lost 3 bases and 0 bases respectively, with 9 bases between them. Germline V gene sequence: CDR1 WSHSY, CDR2 SAAADI. The CDR3 loop is CASSEVRGSNQPQHF. The CDR3 bases are TGCGCCAGCAGTGAAGTTAGGGGTAGCAATCAGCCCCAGCATTTT.

The chain couples TRBV15 to TRBJ2-1; 9 bases fit TRBD1. Trimming took 6 bases from V and 4 from J; bases not matched to a gene: 4. This CDR3 comprises 14 residues. CDR1 is LNHNV, CDR2 YYDKDF, per germline (reference sequence). The CDR3 is CATRAGTGYNEQFF. The CDR3, as DNA: TGTGCCACCAGGGCCGGGACAGGGTACAATGAGCAGTTCTTC.

The rearrangement links TRBV5-1 to TRBJ2-2; perhaps TRBD2 as D (6 bases). The ends were cut back, 3 bases at V and 3 bases at J, with 18 bases in the middle. CDR1 SGHRS and CDR2 YFSETQ come from the germline V gene. The CDR3 has 17 amino acids. For the CDR3, the DNA is TGCGCCAGCAGCTACTGGACTATAGGTGGGGACACCGGGGAGCTGTTTTTT. Its protein is CASSYWTIGGDTGELFF.

This sequence joins TRBV18 and TRBJ2-7; a possible D gene is TRBD1 (8 bases). Germline CDR1 is KGHSH and CDR2 is LQKENI. Deletions cut 1 base from V and 1 base from J, with 23 bases between. The CDR3 totals 19 residues. In nucleotides, the CDR3 is TGTGCCAGCTCACCACAGGCGCGGGGGAACAGGGGGAATTCCTACGAGCAGTACTTC. This translates into CASSPQARGNRGNSYEQYF.

The chain carries TRBV19 and TRBJ2-7; no definite D call. The germline CDR1 and CDR2 sequences are LNHDA and SQIVND (reference sequence). The CDR3 is 14 residues long. V was trimmed by 0 bases and J by 9 bases, leaving 15 bases between them. The DNA for the CDR3 is TGTGCCAGTAGTATAGATCGGAGCAACCACGGGCAGTACTTC. Translated, it gives CASSIDRSNHGQYF.

The gene calls are TRBV18 and TRBJ1-5, with D maybe TRBD1 (5 bases). The CDR3 covers 16 residues. V lost 2 bases and J lost 0, with 11 bases in between. Germline V CDR1 and CDR2: KGHSH, LQKENI. CDR3 in amino acids: CASSPGAVNSNQPQHF. The CDR3 nucleotides are TGTGCCAGCTCACCAGGGGCCGTCAATAGCAATCAGCCCCAGCATTTT. Filled out from reference TRBV18 and TRBJ1-5, the complete variable domain reads NAGVMQNPRHLVRRRGQEARLRCSPMKGHSHVYWYRQLPEEGLKFMVYLQKENIIDESGMPKERFSAEFPKEGPSILRIQQVVRGDSAAYFCASSPGAVNSNQPQHFGDGTRLSIL.

The V gene is TRBV10-3, the J gene TRBJ2-5; 8 bases map to TRBD1. The V gene end was trimmed by 8 bases and the J gene end by 7 bases; junction bases not matched to a gene: 21. CDR1 is ENHRY, CDR2 SYGVKD, per germline. There are 17 residues in the CDR3. The CDR3 region is CAISPTAQGAVGVTQYF. The CDR3 region has the DNA TGTGCCATCTCTCCCACCGCTCAGGGGGCCGTGGGGGTGACCCAGTACTTC.

The chain joins TRBV27 to TRBJ2-7, with TRBD2 identical over 12 bases. The germline V gene encodes CDR1 MNHEY and CDR2 SMNVEV (reference sequence). The length of the CDR3 is 20 residues. J lost 3 bases, V lost 2 bases, and 17 bases had no gene match. The CDR3 DNA follows: TGTGCCAGCAGTTTAAGTTTTACTGGGGGGAGACTAGCGGGGGTCTACGAGCAGTACTTC. This sequence encodes CASSLSFTGGRLAGVYEQYF.

The V call is TRBV27, the J call TRBJ1-4; 10 bases map to TRBD1. Germline CDR1 and CDR2: MNHEY and SMNVEV (reference sequence). The CDR3 contains 15 residues. The ends lost 4 bases at V and 8 bases at J; junction bases unmatched: 7. Here the CDR3 reads CASSSTGGPGEKLFF. The CDR3 DNA is TGTGCCAGCAGTTCGACAGGGGGCCCCGGGGAAAAACTGTTTTTT.

V usage is TRBV6-6 and J usage is TRBJ1-1, with a weak D call TRBD1 (5 bases). CDR1 and CDR2 from the germline V gene are MNHNY and SVGAGI (reference sequence). V was cut by 2 bases and J by 3 bases, with 13 bases left in between. The CDR3 is 15 amino acids. The CDR3 DNA follows: TGTGCCAGCAGTTACGGGGGGATTCTTTACACTGAAGCTTTCTTT. The encoded protein is CASSYGGILYTEAFF.

This clone was found many times. This chain joins TRBV5-5 and TRBJ1-2; 8 bases match TRBD1. The germline V gene has CDR1 SGHKS and CDR2 YYEKEE (reference sequence). The CDR3 covers 17 residues. V shed 4 bases, J shed 5 bases, and the junction held 16 bases outside the gene matches. The CDR3 loop is CASSRGDRPPRIYGYTF. The CDR3 DNA reads TGTGCCAGCAGCCGCGGGGACAGGCCCCCACGAATTTATGGCTACACCTTC.

This clone was counted once. This chain connects TRBV5-4 to TRBJ2-1; 11 nucleotides align to TRBD2. This CDR3 has 18 residues. The V gene's germline CDR1 is SGHNT and CDR2 YYREEE (reference sequence). Trimming removed 5 bases from V and 8 bases from J; junction bases left unmatched: 18. In DNA form, the CDR3 reads TGTGCCAGCAGTACCGGCCCCAATACTAGCGGGGGAGAGGATGAGCAGTTCTTC. It codes for CASSTGPNTSGGEDEQFF.